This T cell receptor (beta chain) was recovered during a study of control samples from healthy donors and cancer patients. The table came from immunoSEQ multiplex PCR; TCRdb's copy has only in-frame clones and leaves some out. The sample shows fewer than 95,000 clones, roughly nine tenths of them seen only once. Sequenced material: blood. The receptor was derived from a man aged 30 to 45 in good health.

This CDR3 is CASSSGLAGSTDTQYF. The CDR3 DNA reads TGTGCCAGCAGCTCCGGACTAGCGGGTTCCACAGATACGCAGTATTTT. This chain links TRBV11-3 with TRBJ2-3; 11 bases line up with TRBD2. This CDR3 is 16 amino acids long. CDR1 and CDR2 (germline): SGHNT, YENEEA. The V and J ends lost 4 bases and 2 bases, in that order; junction bases with no gene match: 5.